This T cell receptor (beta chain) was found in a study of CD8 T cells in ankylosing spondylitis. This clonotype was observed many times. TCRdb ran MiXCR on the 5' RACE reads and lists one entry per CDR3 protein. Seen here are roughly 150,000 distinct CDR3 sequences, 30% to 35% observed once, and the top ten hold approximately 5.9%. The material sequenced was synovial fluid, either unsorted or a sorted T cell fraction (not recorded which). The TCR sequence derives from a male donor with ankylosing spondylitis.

The CDR3, as DNA: TGTGCCAGCAGTCCCCCCCGGACCCTTAGGAGCTCCTATAATTCACCCCTCCACTTT. Translation gives CASSPPRTLRSSYNSPLHF. This chain uses TRBV28 with TRBJ1-6; D uncertain. CDR1 MDHEN and CDR2 SYDVKM come from the germline V gene. There are 19 residues in the CDR3. V was clipped by 5 bases and J by 0 bases, with 20 bases between them.